The rows below give T cell receptor beta chains drawn from one sample of a study of OX40 agonist ivuxolimab in advanced cancers. Profiling relied on immunoSEQ multiplex PCR, and the TCRdb table lists in-frame clones only, not all of them. The sample yields 20,000 to 25,000 clones, more than 75% seen once. The sequences come from CD4+ or CD8+ T cells sorted from blood, collected in a trial of the OX40 agonist ivuxolimab. The receptor set was obtained from an adult with an advanced solid tumor such as melanoma, head and neck, liver or kidney cancer. CDR3s include the opening cysteine and the closing phenylalanine or tryptophan. A D gene is named only where the DNA matches it firmly. Where a row states a size, it is once, few, many or the class of an expanded clone; other rows omit it.

j_call clone_size v_call d_call cdr3_aa cdr3_nt
TRBJ2-5 NA TRBV7-9 NA CASSLGGDRETQYF TGTGCCAGCAGCCTAGGGGGGGATCGGGAGACCCAGTACTTC
TRBJ2-3 NA TRBV5-1 NA CASSLSGSTDTQYF TGCGCCAGCAGCTTGTCGGGGAGCACAGATACGCAGTATTTT
TRBJ2-3 NA TRBV5-8 TRBD1 CASSFRGSDTQYF TGTGCCAGCAGCTTCAGGGGGTCAGATACGCAGTATTTT
TRBJ2-5 NA TRBV11-2 TRBD2 CASSLEGLAVLQETQYF TGTGCCAGCAGCTTAGAGGGACTAGCGGTGCTCCAAGAGACCCAGTACTTC
TRBJ2-1 NA TRBV10-2 NA CASSEIDTMFPVQFF TGCGCCAGCAGTGAAATAGACACAATGTTTCCCGTACAGTTCTTC
TRBJ1-3 few TRBV27 NA CASSPVGAGNTIYF TGTGCCAGCAGCCCTGTCGGGGCCGGAAACACCATATATTTT
TRBJ1-6 NA TRBV7-9 NA CASSLDGDSPLHF TGTGCCAGCAGCTTAGACGGCGATTCACCCCTCCACTTT
TRBJ2-5 NA TRBV19 NA CASTLEGGPEETQYF TGTGCCAGTACCCTGGAAGGAGGCCCCGAAGAGACCCAGTACTTC
TRBJ2-7 NA TRBV28 NA CASSFGGLSYEQYF TGTGCCAGCAGTTTCGGGGGCCTCTCCTACGAGCAGTACTTC
TRBJ1-1 NA TRBV19 NA CASSIGFGGTEAFF TGTGCCAGTAGTATTGGTTTCGGGGGAACTGAAGCTTTCTTT
TRBJ2-7 NA TRBV6-1 NA CASSDGFQYEQYF TGTGCCAGCAGTGACGGGTTTCAGTACGAGCAGTACTTC
TRBJ1-1 NA TRBV4-1 NA CASSHSIVRGPNTEAFF TGCGCCAGCAGCCATAGTATCGTGCGGGGCCCGAACACTGAAGCTTTCTTT
TRBJ1-1 NA TRBV5-4 NA CASSLRMNTEAFF TGTGCCAGCAGCCTGAGGATGAACACTGAAGCTTTCTTT
TRBJ2-2 NA TRBV4-1 NA CASSQAENTGELFF TGCGCCAGCAGCCAAGCTGAGAACACCGGGGAGCTGTTTTTT
TRBJ1-1 NA TRBV27 TRBD1 CASSFWTGGYTEAFF TGTGCCAGCAGTTTCTGGACAGGGGGCTATACTGAAGCTTTCTTT
TRBJ2-3 NA TRBV19 TRBD2 CASSSPGTSADTQYF TGTGCCAGTAGCTCCCCCGGGACTAGCGCTGATACGCAGTATTTT
TRBJ1-1 NA TRBV19 TRBD1 CASSIGDSFNTEAFF TGTGCCAGTAGTATAGGGGACAGTTTCAACACTGAAGCTTTCTTT
TRBJ2-5 NA TRBV7-6 TRBD2 CASSLGTSGGIFQETQYF TGTGCCAGCAGCTTAGGGACTAGCGGGGGGATATTCCAAGAGACCCAGTACTTC
TRBJ2-1 NA TRBV6-1 NA CASIIVGESYNEQFF TGTGCCAGCATAATAGTGGGGGAATCCTACAATGAGCAGTTCTTC
TRBJ2-1 NA TRBV4-1 NA CASSQPLDRNEQFF TGCGCCAGCAGCCAGCCCTTGGACCGCAATGAGCAGTTCTTC
TRBJ2-5 few TRBV5-1 NA CASSVDIQETQYF TGCGCCAGCAGCGTCGACATACAAGAGACCCAGTACTTC
TRBJ2-5 NA TRBV28 TRBD2 CASGPSGVHGGTQYF TGTGCCAGCGGCCCTAGCGGGGTCCACGGCGGGACCCAGTACTTC
TRBJ2-7 NA TRBV4-3 NA CASSQEAGYEQYF TGCGCCAGCAGCCAAGAGGCCGGGTACGAGCAGTACTTC
TRBJ2-3 NA TRBV14 NA CASSQGSRRTDTQYF TGTGCCAGCAGCCAAGGGTCCAGGCGCACAGATACGCAGTATTTT
TRBJ2-1 NA TRBV9 TRBD2 CASSVSGTSGGLHNEQFF TGTGCCAGCAGCGTGTCCGGGACTAGCGGGGGCCTACACAATGAGCAGTTCTTC
TRBJ1-5 once TRBV11-2 TRBD1 CASSFWTGRQPQHF TGTGCCAGCAGCTTTTGGACAGGGCGGCAGCCCCAGCATTTT
TRBJ1-5 NA TRBV6-5 NA CASSYSFNQPQHF TGTGCCAGCAGTTACTCGTTCAATCAGCCCCAGCATTTT
TRBJ2-1 NA TRBV9 TRBD2 CASSVELAGVLEQFF TGTGCCAGCAGCGTAGAACTAGCGGGAGTCCTTGAGCAGTTCTTC
TRBJ2-3 NA TRBV7-2 NA CASSLVFGGAWDTQYF TGTGCCAGCAGCTTAGTTTTTGGGGGGGCGTGGGATACGCAGTATTTT
TRBJ2-7 few TRBV11-1 NA CASSFTGNPYEQYF TGTGCCAGCAGCTTTACAGGGAATCCCTACGAGCAGTACTTC
TRBJ2-1 NA TRBV5-1 TRBD2 CASSLGTSGGPYNEQFF TGCGCCAGCAGCTTAGGGACTAGCGGGGGACCGTACAATGAGCAGTTCTTC
TRBJ2-3 NA TRBV25-1 TRBD1 CASSLTGADTQYF TGTGCCAGCAGTCTCACAGGGGCAGATACGCAGTATTTT
TRBJ2-5 NA TRBV6-6 NA CASRQGTYQETQYF TGTGCCAGCAGACAGGGCACTTACCAAGAGACCCAGTACTTC
TRBJ2-5 NA TRBV7-9 NA CASSLLIGRQETQYF TGTGCCAGCAGCTTACTAATCGGGAGACAAGAGACCCAGTACTTC
TRBJ2-7 once TRBV28 TRBD1 CASSLYSETGDYEQYF TGTGCCAGCAGTTTATACAGTGAGACAGGGGACTACGAGCAGTACTTC
TRBJ2-2 NA TRBV19 TRBD2 CASSRTSGSPGELFF TGTGCCAGTAGTAGGACTAGCGGGAGCCCCGGGGAGCTGTTTTTT
TRBJ2-7 NA TRBV7-3 NA CASSLTGQGAYEQYF TGTGCCAGCAGCTTAACGGGGCAAGGCGCCTACGAGCAGTACTTC
TRBJ1-1 NA TRBV7-6 TRBD1 CASSLASRTGQNTEAFF TGTGCCAGCAGCTTAGCATCTCGGACAGGCCAGAACACTGAAGCTTTCTTT
TRBJ2-2 NA TRBV28 TRBD1 CASSYLNRGTGELFF TGTGCCAGCAGTTACCTCAACAGGGGTACCGGGGAGCTGTTTTTT
TRBJ1-1 NA TRBV19 NA CASSITGYTEAFF TGTGCCAGTAGTATCACAGGGTATACTGAAGCTTTCTTT
TRBJ1-2 NA TRBV5-1 TRBD1 CASSLGTGGGYTF TGCGCCAGCAGCTTAGGCACAGGGGGTGGCTACACCTTC
TRBJ2-7 NA TRBV5-1 NA CASSPNAGTYRREQYF TGCGCCAGCAGCCCAAACGCCGGGACTTACCGTCGCGAGCAGTACTTC
TRBJ1-2 NA TRBV6-1 NA CASSESRGNYGYTF TGTGCCAGCAGTGAATCAAGGGGGAATTATGGCTACACCTTC
TRBJ2-1 NA TRBV6-1 NA CASSAILGVSYNEQFF TGTGCCAGCAGTGCGATCCTCGGGGTCTCCTACAATGAGCAGTTCTTC
TRBJ1-1 NA TRBV29-1 NA CSVEGQGGTEAFF TGCAGCGTTGAGGGTCAGGGTGGAACTGAAGCTTTCTTT
TRBJ1-5 NA TRBV9 NA CASSVVTEVPHLPGGQPQHF TGTGCCAGCAGCGTAGTGACCGAGGTACCCCATCTCCCAGGAGGGCAGCCCCAGCATTTT